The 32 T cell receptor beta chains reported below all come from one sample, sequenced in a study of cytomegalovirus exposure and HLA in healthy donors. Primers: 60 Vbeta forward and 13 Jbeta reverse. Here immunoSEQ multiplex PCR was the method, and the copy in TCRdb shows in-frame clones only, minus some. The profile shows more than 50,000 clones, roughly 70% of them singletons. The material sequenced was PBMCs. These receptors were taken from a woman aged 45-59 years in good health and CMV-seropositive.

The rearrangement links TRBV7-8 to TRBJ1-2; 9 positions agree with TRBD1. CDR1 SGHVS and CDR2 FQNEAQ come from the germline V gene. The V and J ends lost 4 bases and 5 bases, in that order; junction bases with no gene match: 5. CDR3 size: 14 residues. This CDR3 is CASSSTGGEYGYTF. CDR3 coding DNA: TGTGCCAGCAGCTCGACAGGGGGAGAGTATGGCTACACCTTC.

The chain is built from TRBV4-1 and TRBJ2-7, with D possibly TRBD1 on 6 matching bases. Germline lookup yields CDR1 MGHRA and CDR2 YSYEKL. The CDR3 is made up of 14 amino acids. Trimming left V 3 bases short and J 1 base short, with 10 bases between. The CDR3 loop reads CASSHFGQSYEQYF. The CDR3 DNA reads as TGCGCCAGCAGCCACTTCGGACAGTCCTACGAGCAGTACTTC.

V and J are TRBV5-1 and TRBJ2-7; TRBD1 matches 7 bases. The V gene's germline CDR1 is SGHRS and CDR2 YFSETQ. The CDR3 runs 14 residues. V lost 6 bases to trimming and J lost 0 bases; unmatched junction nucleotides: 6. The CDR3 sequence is CASTDRTPSYEQYF. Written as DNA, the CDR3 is TGCGCCAGCACGGACAGGACCCCCTCCTACGAGCAGTACTTC.

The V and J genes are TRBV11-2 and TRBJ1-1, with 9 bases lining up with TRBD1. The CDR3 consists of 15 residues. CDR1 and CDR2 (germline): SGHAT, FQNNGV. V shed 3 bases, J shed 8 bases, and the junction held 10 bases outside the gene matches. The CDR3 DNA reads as TGTGCCAGCAGCTTCCTCCTACAGGGGGCTAGGGAAGCTTTCTTT. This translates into CASSFLLQGAREAFF.

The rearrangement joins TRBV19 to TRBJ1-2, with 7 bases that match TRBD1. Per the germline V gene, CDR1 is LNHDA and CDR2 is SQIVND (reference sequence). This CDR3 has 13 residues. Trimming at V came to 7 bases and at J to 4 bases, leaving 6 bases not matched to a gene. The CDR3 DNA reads TGTGCCAGTACCACCGACAGGGTCTATGGCTACACCTTC. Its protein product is CASTTDRVYGYTF.

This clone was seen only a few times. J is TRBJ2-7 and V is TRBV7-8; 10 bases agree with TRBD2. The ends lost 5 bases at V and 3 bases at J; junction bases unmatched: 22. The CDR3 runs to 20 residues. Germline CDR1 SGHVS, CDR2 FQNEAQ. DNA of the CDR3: TGTGCCAGCAGCCCACTCGGGCTAGCGGGGGCAAGAGGGGAGCACTACGAGCAGTACTTC. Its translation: CASSPLGLAGARGEHYEQYF.

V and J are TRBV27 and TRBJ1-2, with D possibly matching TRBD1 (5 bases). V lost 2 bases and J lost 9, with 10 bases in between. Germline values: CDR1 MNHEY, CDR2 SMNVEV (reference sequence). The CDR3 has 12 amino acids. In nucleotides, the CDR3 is TGTGCCAGCAGTTTAGGGGGGGATCGCTACACCTTC. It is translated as CASSLGGDRYTF.

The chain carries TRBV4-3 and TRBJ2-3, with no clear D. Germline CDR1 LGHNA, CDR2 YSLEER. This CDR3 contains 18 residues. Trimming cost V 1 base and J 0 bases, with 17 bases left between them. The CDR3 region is CASSQVVSIADSTDTQYF. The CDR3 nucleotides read TGCGCCAGCAGCCAAGTGGTTAGCATCGCCGATAGCACAGATACGCAGTATTTT.

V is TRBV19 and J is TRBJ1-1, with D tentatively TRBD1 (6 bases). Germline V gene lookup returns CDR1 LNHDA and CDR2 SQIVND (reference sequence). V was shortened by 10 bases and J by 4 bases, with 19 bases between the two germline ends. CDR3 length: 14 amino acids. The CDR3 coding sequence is TGTGCCACTAAAAACTACAGGGCGAGCACTGAAGCTTTCTTT. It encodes CATKNYRASTEAFF.

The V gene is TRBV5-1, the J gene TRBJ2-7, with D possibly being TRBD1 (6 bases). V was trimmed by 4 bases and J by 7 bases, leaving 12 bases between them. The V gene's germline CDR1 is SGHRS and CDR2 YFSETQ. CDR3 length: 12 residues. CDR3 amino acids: CASSRQAEEQYF. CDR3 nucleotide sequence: TGCGCCAGCAGCCGACAGGCGGAGGAGCAGTACTTC.

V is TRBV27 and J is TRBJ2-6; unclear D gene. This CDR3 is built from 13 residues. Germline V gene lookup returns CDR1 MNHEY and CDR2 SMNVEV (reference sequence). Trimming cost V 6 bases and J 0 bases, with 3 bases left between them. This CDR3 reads CASRASGANVLTF. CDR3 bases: TGTGCCAGCAGAGCCTCTGGGGCCAACGTCCTGACTTTC.

The CDR3 nucleotides read TGTGCCAGCAGCTCGGGAGTCTCAACTAGCGGGGGCGACGGAGAGACCCAGTACTTC. This translates into CASSSGVSTSGGDGETQYF. The genes are TRBV7-3 and TRBJ2-5; TRBD2 matches at 11 bases. CDR3 length: 19 residues. Germline CDR1 is SGHTA and CDR2 is FQGTGA. J was trimmed by 4 bases and V by 4 bases; bases with no gene match: 17.

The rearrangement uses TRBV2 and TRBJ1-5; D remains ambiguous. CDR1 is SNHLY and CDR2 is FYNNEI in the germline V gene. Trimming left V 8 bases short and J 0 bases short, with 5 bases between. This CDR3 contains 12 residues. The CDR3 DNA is TGTGCCAGCGGCAGTAGCAATCAGCCCCAGCATTTT. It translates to CASGSSNQPQHF.

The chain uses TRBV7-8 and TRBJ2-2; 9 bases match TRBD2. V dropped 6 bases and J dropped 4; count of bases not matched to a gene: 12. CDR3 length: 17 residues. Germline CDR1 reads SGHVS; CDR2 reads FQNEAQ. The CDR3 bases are TGTGCCAGCAGAGCGGGCCTGATAGCGGGAGCCACCGGGGAGCTGTTTTTT. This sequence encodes CASRAGLIAGATGELFF.

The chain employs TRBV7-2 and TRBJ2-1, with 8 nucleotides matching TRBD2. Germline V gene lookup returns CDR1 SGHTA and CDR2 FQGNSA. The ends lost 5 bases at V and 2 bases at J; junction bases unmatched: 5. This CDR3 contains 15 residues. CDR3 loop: CASSRSGGPYNEQFF. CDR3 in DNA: TGTGCCAGCAGCAGGAGCGGGGGTCCCTACAATGAGCAGTTCTTC.

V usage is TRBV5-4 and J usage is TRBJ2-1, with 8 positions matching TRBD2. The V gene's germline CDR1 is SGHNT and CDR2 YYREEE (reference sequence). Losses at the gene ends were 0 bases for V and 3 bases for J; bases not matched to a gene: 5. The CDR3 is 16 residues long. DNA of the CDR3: TGTGCCAGCAGCTTGGGTGCCAGCGGGAGCTACAATGAGCAGTTCTTC. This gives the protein CASSLGASGSYNEQFF. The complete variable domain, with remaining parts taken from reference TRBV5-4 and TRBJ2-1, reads ETGVTQSPTHLIKTRGQQVTLRCSSQSGHNTVSWYQQALGQGPQFIFQYYREEENGRGNFPPRFSGLQFPNYSSELNVNALELDDSALYLCASSLGASGSYNEQFFGPGTRLTVL.

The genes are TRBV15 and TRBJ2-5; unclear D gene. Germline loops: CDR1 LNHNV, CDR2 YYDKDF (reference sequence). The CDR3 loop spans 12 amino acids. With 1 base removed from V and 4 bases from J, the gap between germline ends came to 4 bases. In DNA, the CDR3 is TGTGCCACCAGCAGAGTTCGAGAGACCCAGTACTTC. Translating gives CATSRVRETQYF. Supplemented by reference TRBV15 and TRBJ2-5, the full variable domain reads DAMVIQNPRYQVTQFGKPVTLSCSQTLNHNVMYWYQQKSSQAPKLLFHYYDKDFNNEADTPDNFQSRRPNTSFCFLDIRSPGLGDTAMYLCATSRVRETQYFGPGTRLLVL.

CDR3 sequence (DNA): TGCGCCAGCAGTCAATCGGGGGCGCTAAGGGTCCGGAACTATGGCTACACCTTC. Its protein product is CASSQSGALRVRNYGYTF. The chain carries TRBV23-1 and TRBJ1-2; TRBD1 is a possible D gene (6 bases). TRBV23-1 has ORF status, its function being uncertain. The V end was cut by 0 bases, the J end by 2 bases, with 19 bases between. This CDR3 contains 18 residues.

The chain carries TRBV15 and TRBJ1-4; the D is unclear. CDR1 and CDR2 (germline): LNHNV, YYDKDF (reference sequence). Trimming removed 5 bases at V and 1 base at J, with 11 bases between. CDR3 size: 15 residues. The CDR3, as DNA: TGTGCCACCAGCGGCGGAACGGGAACTAATGAAAAACTGTTTTTT. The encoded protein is CATSGGTGTNEKLFF.

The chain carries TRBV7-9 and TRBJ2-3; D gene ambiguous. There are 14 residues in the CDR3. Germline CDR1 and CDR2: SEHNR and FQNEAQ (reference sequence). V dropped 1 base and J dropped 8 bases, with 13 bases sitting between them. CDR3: CASSLEIALSTQYF. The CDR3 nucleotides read TGTGCCAGCAGCTTAGAGATTGCGCTAAGTACGCAGTATTTT. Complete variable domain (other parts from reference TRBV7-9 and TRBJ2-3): DTGVSQNPRHKITKRGQNVTFRCDPISEHNRLYWYRQTLGQGPEFLTYFQNEAQLEKSRLLSDRFSAERPKGSFSTLEIQRTEQGDSAMYLCASSLEIALSTQYFGPGTRLTVL.

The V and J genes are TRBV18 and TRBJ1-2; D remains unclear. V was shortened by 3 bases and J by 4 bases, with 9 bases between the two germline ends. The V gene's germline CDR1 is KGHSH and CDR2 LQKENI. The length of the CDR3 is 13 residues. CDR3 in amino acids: CASSPDGSYGYTF. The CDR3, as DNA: TGTGCCAGCTCACCGGACGGGAGCTATGGCTACACCTTC.

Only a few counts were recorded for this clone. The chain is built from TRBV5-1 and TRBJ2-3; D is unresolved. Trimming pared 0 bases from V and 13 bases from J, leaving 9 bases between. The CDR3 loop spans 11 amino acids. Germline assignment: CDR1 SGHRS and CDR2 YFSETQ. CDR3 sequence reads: CASSLGSDKYF. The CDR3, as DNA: TGCGCCAGCAGCTTGGGCAGCGATAAGTATTTT.

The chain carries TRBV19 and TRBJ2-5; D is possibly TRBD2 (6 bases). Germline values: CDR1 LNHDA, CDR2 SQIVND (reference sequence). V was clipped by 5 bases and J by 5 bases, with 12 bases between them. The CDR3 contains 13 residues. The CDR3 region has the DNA TGTGCCAGTAGTCAATTCCGGGGGGAGACCCAGTACTTC. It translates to CASSQFRGETQYF.

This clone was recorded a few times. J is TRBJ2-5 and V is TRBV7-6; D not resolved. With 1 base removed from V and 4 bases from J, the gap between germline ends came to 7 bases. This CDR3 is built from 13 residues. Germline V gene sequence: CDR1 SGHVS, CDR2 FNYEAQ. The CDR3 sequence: CASSLGSIETQYF. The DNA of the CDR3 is TGTGCCAGCAGCTTAGGGTCTATAGAGACCCAGTACTTC.

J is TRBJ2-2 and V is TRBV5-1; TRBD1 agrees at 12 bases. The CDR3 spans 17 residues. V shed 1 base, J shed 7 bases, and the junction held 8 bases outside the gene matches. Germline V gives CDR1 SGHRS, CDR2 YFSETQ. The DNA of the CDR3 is TGCGCCAGCAGCTTGTATGGGGGGACAGGGGGCATCGGGGAGCTGTTTTTT. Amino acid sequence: CASSLYGGTGGIGELFF.

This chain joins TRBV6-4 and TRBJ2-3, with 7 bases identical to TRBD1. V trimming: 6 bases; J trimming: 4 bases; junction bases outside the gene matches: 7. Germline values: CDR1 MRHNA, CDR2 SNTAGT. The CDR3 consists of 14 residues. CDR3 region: CASRKQGSADTQYF. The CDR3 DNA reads TGTGCCAGCAGAAAACAGGGGAGCGCAGATACGCAGTATTTT.

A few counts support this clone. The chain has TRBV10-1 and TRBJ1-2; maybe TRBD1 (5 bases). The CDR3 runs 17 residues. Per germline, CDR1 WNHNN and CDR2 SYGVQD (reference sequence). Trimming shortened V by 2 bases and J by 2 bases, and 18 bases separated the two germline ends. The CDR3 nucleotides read TGCGCCAGCAGTGAGACAAAAAACAGGATTAGAAACTATGGCTACACCTTC. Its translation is CASSETKNRIRNYGYTF.

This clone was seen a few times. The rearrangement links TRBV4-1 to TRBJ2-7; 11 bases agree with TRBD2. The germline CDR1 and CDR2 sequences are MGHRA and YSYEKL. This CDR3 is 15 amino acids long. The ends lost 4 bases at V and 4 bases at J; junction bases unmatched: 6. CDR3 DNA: TGCGCCAGCAGCCCCGAACTAGCGGGAGAGTACGAGCAGTACTTC. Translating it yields CASSPELAGEYEQYF.

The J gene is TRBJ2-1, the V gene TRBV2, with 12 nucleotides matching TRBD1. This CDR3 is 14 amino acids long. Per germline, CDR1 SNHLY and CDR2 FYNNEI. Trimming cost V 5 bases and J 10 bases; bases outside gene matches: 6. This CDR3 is CASSRDRGRGEQFF. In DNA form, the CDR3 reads TGTGCCAGCAGTCGGGACAGGGGGCGTGGGGAGCAGTTCTTC.

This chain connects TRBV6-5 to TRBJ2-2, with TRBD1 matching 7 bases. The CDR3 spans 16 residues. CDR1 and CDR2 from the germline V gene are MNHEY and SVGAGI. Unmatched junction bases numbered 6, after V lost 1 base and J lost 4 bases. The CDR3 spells CASSYFKGAVTGELFF. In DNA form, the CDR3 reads TGTGCCAGCAGTTACTTCAAGGGGGCGGTCACCGGGGAGCTGTTTTTT.

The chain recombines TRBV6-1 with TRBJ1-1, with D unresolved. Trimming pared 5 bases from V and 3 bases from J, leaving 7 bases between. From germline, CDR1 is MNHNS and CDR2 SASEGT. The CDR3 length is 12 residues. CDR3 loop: CASSPGYTEAFF. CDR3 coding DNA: TGTGCCAGCAGTCCGGGGTACACTGAAGCTTTCTTT.

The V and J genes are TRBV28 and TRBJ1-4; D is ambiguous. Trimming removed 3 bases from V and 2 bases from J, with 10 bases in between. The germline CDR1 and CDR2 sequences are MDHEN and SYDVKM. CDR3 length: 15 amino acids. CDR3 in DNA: TGTGCCAGCAGTTTCTCTGGAGTGACTAATGAAAAACTGTTTTTT. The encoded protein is CASSFSGVTNEKLFF.